This T cell receptor (beta chain) was captured in a study of lymphopenia after photon versus proton radiotherapy. Clones were read by immunoSEQ multiplex PCR, and TCRdb kept only the in-frame ones, dropping some. The sample lists 20,000 to 25,000 clones; 85% were seen once. Losses at the gene ends were 4 bases for V and 5 bases for J; bases not matched to a gene: 1. From germline, CDR1 is MNHEY and CDR2 SVGAGI. This CDR3 region has 13 residues. The TCR originated in a man aged 55 to 70 with pancreatic cancer. The chain carries TRBV6-5 and TRBJ1-4; the match to TRBD1 covers 7 bases. The specimen was peripheral blood, collected from a patient treated with photon-based radiotherapy. The CDR3 DNA reads TGTGCCAGCAGTTCCAGGGGGAATGAAAAACTGTTTTTT. Translating it yields CASSSRGNEKLFF.